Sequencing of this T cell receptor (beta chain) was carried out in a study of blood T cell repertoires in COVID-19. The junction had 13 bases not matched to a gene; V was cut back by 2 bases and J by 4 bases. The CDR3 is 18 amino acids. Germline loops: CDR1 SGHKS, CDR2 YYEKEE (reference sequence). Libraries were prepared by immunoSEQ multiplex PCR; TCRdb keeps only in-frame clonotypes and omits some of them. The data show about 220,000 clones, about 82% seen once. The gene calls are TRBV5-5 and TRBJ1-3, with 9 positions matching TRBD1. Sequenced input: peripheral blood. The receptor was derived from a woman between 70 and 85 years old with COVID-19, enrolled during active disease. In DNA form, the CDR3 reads TGTGCCAGCAGCTTTCTTGGGACAGGGAAATCGCGGGGAAACACCATATATTTT. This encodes CASSFLGTGKSRGNTIYF.